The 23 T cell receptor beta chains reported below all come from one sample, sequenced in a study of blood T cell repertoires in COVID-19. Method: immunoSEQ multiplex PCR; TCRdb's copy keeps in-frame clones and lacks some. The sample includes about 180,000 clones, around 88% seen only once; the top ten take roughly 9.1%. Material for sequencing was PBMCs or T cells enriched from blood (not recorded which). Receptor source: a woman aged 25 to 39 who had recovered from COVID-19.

The CDR3 coding sequence is TGTGCCAGCCCCCGGGCCATTGACAGGATCTATGGCTACACCTTC. It specifies CASPRAIDRIYGYTF. This chain uses TRBV6-5 with TRBJ1-2; a possible D gene is TRBD1 (6 bases). Germline V gene lookup returns CDR1 MNHEY and CDR2 SVGAGI. The CDR3 has 15 amino acids. Trimming removed 8 bases from V and 4 bases from J, with 20 bases in between.

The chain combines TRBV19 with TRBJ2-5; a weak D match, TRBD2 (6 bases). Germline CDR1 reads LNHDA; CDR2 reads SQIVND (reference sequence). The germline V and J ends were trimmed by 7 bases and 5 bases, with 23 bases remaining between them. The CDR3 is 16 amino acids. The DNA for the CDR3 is TGTGCCAGTATAGTTCGCCGGGAGAGGGGCGAGGAGACCCAGTACTTC. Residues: CASIVRRERGEETQYF.

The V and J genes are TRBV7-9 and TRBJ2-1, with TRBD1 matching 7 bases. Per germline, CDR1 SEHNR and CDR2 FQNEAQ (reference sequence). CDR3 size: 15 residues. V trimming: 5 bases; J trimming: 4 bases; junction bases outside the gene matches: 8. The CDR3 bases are TGTGCCAGCAGCCATCCGGGACAGATGTACAATGAGCAGTTCTTC. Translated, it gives CASSHPGQMYNEQFF.

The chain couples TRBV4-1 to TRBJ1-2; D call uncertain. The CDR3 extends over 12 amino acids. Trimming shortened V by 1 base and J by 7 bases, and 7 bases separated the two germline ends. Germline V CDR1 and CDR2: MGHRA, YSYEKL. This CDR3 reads CASSQVSGGYTF. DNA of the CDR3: TGCGCCAGCAGCCAAGTCTCCGGTGGCTACACCTTC.

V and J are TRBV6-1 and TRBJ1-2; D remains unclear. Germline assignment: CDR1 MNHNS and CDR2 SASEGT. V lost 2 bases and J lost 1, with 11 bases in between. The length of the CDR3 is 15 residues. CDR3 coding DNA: TGTGCCAGCAGTGAACATGGAGGGAGTAACTATGGCTACACCTTC. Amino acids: CASSEHGGSNYGYTF.

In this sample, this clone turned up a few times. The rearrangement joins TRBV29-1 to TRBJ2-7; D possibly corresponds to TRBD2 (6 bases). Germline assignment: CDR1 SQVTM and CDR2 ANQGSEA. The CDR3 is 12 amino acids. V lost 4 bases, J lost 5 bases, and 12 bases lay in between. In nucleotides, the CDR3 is TGCAGCGTTGTTTTACTAGCCGACGAGCAGTACTTC. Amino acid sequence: CSVVLLADEQYF.

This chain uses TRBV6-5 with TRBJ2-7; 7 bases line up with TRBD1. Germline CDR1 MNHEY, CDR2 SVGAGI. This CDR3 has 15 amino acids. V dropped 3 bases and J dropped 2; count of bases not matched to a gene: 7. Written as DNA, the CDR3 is TGTGCCAGCAGTTATCCGGGACAGTCCACCTACGAGCAGTACTTC. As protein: CASSYPGQSTYEQYF.

CDR3 region: CASSLDGSVTEAFF. The CDR3 DNA sequence: TGTGCCAGCAGTCTCGATGGCAGTGTAACTGAAGCTTTCTTT. The J gene is TRBJ1-1, the V gene TRBV3-1 (or the pseudogene TRBV3-2); D gene uncertain. This CDR3 contains 14 residues. V gave up 6 bases and J gave up 5 bases, with 16 bases separating them. The germline V gene has CDR1 LGHDT and CDR2 YNNKEL (reference sequence).

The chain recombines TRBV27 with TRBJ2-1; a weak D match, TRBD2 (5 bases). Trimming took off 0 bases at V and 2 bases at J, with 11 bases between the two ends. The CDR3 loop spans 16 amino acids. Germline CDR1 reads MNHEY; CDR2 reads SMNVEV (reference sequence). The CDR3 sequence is CASSLSNARAYNEQFF. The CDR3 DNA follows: TGTGCCAGCAGTTTATCCAACGCGAGGGCCTACAATGAGCAGTTCTTC.

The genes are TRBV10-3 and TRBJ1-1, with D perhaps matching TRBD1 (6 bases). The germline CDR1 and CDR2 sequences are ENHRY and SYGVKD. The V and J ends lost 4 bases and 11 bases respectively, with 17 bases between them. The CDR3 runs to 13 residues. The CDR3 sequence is CAISAEPQGMAFF. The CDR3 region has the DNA TGTGCCATCAGTGCGGAACCTCAGGGGATGGCTTTCTTT.

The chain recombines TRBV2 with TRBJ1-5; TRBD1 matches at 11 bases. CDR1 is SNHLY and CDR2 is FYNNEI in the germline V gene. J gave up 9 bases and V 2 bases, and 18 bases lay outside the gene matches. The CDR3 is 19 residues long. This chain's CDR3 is CASSEKGWTGGALFPPQHF. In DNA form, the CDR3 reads TGTGCCAGCAGTGAAAAGGGTTGGACAGGGGGCGCGTTGTTCCCGCCCCAGCATTTT.

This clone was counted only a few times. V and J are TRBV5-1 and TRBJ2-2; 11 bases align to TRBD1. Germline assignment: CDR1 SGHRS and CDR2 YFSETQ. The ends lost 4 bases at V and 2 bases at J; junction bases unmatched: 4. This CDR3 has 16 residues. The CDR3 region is CASSPGQGANTGELFF. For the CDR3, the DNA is TGCGCCAGCAGCCCAGGACAGGGGGCTAACACCGGGGAGCTGTTTTTT.

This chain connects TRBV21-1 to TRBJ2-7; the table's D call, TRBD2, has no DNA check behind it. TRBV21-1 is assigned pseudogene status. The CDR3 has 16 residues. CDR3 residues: CASKCGWDSWVFEQYF. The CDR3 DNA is TGTGCCAGCAAATGCGGCTGGGACTCCTGGGTTTTTGAGCAGTACTTC.

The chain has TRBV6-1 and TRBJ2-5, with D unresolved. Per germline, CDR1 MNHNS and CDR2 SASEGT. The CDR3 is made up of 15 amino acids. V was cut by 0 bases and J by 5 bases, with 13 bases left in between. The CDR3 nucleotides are TGTGCCAGCAGTGAAGCGCTAACCGCCCCGGAGACCCAGTACTTC. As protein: CASSEALTAPETQYF.

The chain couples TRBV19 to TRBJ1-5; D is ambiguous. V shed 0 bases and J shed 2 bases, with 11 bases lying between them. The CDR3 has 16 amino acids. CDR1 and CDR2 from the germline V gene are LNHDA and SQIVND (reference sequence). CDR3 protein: CASSIDPQEGNQPQHF. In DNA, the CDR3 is TGTGCCAGTAGTATAGATCCGCAAGAGGGCAATCAGCCCCAGCATTTT.

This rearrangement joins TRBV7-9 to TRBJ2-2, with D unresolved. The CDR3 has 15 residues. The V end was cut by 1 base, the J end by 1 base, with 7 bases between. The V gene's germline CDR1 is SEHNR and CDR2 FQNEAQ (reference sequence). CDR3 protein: CASSLGARNTGELFF. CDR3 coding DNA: TGTGCCAGCAGCTTAGGGGCACGGAACACCGGGGAGCTGTTTTTT.

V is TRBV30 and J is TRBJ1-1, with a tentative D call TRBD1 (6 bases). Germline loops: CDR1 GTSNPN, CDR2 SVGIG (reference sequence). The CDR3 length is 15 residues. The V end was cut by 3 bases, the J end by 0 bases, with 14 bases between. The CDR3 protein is CAWRNNRDLNTEAFF. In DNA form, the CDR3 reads TGTGCCTGGAGGAACAACAGGGATCTGAACACTGAAGCTTTCTTT.

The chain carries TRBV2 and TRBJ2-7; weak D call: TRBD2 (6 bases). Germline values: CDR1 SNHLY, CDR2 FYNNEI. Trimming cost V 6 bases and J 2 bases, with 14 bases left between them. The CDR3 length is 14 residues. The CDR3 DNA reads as TGTGCCAGCAGCCCGGGACTCTTGACCTACGAGCAGTACTTC. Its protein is CASSPGLLTYEQYF.

The CDR3 region is CASSSGSNSGNTIYF. CDR3 bases: TGTGCCAGCAGCTCGGGATCCAACTCTGGAAACACCATATATTTT. The rearrangement uses TRBV6-5 and TRBJ1-3, with D unclear. There are 15 residues in the CDR3. Deletions cut 6 bases from V and 0 bases from J, with 12 bases between. Looked up from germline, CDR1 is MNHEY and CDR2 is SVGAGI.

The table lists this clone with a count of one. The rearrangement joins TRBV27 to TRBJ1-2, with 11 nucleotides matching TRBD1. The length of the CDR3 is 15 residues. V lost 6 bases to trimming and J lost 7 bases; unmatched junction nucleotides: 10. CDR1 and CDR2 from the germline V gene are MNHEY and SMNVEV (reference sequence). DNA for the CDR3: TGTGCCAGCAGCCGAGTTGGACAGGGGGCGCGTGGCTACACCTTC. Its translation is CASSRVGQGARGYTF.

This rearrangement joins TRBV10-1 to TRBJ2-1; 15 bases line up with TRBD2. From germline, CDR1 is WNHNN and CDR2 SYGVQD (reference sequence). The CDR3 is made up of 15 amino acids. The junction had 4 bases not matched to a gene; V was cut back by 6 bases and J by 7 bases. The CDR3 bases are TGCGCCAGCAGGGGACTAGCGGGAGGTGGGAATGAGCAGTTCTTC. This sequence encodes CASRGLAGGGNEQFF.

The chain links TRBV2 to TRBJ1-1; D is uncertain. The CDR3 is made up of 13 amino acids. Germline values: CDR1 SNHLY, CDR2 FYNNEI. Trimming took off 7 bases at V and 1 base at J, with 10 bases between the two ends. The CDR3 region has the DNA TGTGCCAGCATTGAGGTGGCGAACACTGAAGCTTTCTTT. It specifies CASIEVANTEAFF.

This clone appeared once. The DNA for the CDR3 is TGTGCCATCAGTGAGTCTTTAGCAGGGACAGGGTACGACTATGGCTACACCTTC. Amino acid sequence: CAISESLAGTGYDYGYTF. V is TRBV10-3 and J is TRBJ1-2, with 9 bases matching TRBD1. Looked up from germline, CDR1 is ENHRY and CDR2 is SYGVKD. CDR3 length equals 18 residues. With V trimmed by 0 bases and J by 3 bases, 11 bases remained unmatched.